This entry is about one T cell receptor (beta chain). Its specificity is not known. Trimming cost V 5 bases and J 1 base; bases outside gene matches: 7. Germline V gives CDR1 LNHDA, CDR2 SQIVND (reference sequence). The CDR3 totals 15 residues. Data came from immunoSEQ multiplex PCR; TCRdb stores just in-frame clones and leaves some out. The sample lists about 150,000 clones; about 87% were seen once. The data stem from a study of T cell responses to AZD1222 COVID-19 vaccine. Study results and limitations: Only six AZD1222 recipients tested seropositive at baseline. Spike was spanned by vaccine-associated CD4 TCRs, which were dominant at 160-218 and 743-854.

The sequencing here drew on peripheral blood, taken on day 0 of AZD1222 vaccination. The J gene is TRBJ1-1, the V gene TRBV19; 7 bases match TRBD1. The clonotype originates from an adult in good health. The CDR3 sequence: CASSLTGTANTEAFF. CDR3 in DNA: TGTGCCAGTAGTTTAACCGGGACAGCGAACACTGAAGCTTTCTTT.